The present entry profiles one T cell receptor beta chain with its context. The data were obtained in a study of blood T cell repertoires in COVID-19. Source study methods: Reference gene primer amplification yielded estimated nucleated cell counts. Repertoires were generated with immunoSEQ multiplex PCR, while TCRdb's copy carries only in-frame clones and drops some. That table furnishes V, J and clone size, whereas the DNA furnished D and trimming. The sample has 200,000 to 250,000 clones, about nine tenths seen once. This TCR derives from a man aged 50-59 years with acute or convalescent COVID-19. Sequenced material: peripheral blood.

The CDR3 loop is CASSLAGGHYGYTF. CDR3 in DNA: TGTGCCAGCAGCTTGGCAGGGGGCCACTATGGCTACACCTTC. The rearrangement uses TRBV7-9 and TRBJ1-2; TRBD1 matches at 8 bases. This CDR3 is built from 14 residues. Trimming removed 3 bases from V and 3 bases from J; junction bases left unmatched: 3. Per the germline V gene, CDR1 is SEHNR and CDR2 is FQNEAQ (reference sequence).